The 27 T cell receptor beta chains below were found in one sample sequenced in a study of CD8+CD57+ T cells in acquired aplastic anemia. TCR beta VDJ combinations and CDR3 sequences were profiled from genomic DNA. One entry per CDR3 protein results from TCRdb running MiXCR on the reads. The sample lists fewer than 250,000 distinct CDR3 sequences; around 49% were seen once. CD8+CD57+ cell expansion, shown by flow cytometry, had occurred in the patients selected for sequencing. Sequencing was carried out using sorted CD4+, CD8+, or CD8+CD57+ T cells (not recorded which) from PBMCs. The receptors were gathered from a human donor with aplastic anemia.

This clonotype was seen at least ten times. The CDR3 protein is CASSVEGRAYGYTF. CDR3 DNA: TGTGCCAGCAGCGTAGAAGGCAGGGCCTATGGCTACACCTTC. This sequence joins TRBV9 and TRBJ1-2; tentative D call: TRBD1 (5 bases). Germline V gene lookup returns CDR1 SGDLS and CDR2 YYNGEE. The germline V and J ends were trimmed by 0 bases and 4 bases, with 10 bases remaining between them. The CDR3 spans 14 residues. The full variable domain, completed using reference TRBV9 and TRBJ1-2, is DSGVTQTPKHLITATGQRVTLRCSPRSGDLSVYWYQQSLDQGLQFLIQYYNGEERAKGNILERFSAQQFPDLHSELNLSSLELGDSALYFCASSVEGRAYGYTFGSGTRLTVV.

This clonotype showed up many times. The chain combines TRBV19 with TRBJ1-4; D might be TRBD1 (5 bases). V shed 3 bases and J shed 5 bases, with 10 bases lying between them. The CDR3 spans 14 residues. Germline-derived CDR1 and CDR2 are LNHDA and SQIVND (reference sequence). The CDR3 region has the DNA TGTGCCAGTAGTATCTCTAGGGGAAATGAAAAACTGTTTTTT. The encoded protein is CASSISRGNEKLFF.

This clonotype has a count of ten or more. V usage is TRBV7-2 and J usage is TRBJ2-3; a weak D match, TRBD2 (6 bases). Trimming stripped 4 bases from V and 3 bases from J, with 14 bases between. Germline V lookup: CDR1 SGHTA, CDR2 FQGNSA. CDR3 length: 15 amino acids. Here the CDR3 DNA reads TGTGCCAGCAGCTATCTCCGGGCGGGGACAGATACGCAGTATTTT. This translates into CASSYLRAGTDTQYF.

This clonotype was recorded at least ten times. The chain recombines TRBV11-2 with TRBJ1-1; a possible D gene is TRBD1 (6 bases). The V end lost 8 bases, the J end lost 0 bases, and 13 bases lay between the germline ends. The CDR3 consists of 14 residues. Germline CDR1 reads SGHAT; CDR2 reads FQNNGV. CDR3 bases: TGTGCCAGCGAAACCGGGACACTGAACACTGAAGCTTTCTTT. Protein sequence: CASETGTLNTEAFF.

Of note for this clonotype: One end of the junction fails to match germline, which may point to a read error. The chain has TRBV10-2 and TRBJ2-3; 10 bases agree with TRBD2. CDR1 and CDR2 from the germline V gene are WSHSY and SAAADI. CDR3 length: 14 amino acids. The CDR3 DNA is TGCACCAGCAGTTCTAGCGGGGGAACAGATACGCAGTATTTT. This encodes CTSSSSGGTDTQYF.

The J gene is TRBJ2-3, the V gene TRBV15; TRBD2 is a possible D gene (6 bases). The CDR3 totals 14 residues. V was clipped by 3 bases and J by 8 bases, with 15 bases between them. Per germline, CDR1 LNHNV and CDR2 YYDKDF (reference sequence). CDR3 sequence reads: CATSRGLPTGTQYF. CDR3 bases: TGTGCCACCAGCAGGGGACTGCCCACCGGTACGCAGTATTTT.

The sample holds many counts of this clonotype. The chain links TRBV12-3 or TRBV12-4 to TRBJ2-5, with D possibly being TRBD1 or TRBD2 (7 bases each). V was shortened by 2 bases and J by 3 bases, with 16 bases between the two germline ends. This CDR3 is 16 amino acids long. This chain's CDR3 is CASSLWGGGAEETQYF. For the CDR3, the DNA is TGTGCCAGCAGTTTATGGGGAGGGGGCGCCGAAGAGACCCAGTACTTC.

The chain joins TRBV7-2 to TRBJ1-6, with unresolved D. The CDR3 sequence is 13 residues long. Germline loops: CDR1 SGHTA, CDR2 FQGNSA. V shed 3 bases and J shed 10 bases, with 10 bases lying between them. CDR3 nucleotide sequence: TGTGCCAGCAGCTTGGCTGGAGGGTCACCCCTCCACTTT. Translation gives CASSLAGGSPLHF.

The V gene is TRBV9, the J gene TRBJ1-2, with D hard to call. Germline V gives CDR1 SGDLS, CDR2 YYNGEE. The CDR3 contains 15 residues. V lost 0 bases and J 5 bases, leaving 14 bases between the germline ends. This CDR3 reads CASSVGGGQGYGYTF. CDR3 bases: TGTGCCAGCAGCGTAGGGGGAGGGCAAGGGTATGGCTACACCTTC.

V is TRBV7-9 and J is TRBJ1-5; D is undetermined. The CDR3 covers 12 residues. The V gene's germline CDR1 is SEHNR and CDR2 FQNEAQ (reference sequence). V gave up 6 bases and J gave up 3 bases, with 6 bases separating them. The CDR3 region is CASSPLNQPQHF. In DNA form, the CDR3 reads TGTGCCAGCAGTCCACTCAATCAGCCCCAGCATTTT.

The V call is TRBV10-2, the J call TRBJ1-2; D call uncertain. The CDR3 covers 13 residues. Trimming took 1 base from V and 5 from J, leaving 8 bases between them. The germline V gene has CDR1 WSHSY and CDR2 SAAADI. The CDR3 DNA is TGCGCCAGCAGTGAGTTGGGGTTATATGGCTACACCTTC. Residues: CASSELGLYGYTF.

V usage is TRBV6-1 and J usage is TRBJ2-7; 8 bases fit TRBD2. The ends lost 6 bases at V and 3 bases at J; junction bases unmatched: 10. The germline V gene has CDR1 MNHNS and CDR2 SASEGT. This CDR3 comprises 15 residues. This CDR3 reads CASSPTSEEVYEQYF. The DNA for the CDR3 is TGTGCCAGCAGCCCGACTAGCGAAGAAGTCTACGAGCAGTACTTC.

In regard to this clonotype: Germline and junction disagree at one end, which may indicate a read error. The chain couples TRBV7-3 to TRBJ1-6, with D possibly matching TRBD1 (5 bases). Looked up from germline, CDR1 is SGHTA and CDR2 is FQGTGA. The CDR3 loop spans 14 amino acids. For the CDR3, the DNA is TGTGCCAGCAGCGGACAAAGTACAGGATCACCCCCCCACTTT. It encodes CASSGQSTGSPPHF.

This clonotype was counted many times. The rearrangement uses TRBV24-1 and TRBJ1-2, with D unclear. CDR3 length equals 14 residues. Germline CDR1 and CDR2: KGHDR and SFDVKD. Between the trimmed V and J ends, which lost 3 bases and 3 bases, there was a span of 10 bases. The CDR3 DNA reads TGTGCCACCAGTGATCGGAACCACTACTATGGCTACACCTTC. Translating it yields CATSDRNHYYGYTF.

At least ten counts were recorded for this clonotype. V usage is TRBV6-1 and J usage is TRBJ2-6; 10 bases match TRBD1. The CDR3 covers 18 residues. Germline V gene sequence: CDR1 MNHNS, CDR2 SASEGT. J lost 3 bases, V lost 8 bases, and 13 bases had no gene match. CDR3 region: CASHRLRTGGIGANVLTF. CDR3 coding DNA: TGTGCCAGCCACCGTCTAAGGACAGGGGGTATTGGGGCCAACGTCCTGACTTTC.

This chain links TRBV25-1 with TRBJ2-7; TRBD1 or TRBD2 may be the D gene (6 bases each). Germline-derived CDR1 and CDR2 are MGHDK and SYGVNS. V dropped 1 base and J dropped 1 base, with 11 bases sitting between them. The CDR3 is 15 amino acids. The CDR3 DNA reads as TGTGCCAGCAGTGAATCGGGGGCCGGATCCTACGAGCAGTACTTC. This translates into CASSESGAGSYEQYF.

In DNA, the CDR3 is TGTGCCAGTAGTGGACAGGGTCATAGCACAGATACGCAGTATTTT. This encodes CASSGQGHSTDTQYF. V is TRBV19 and J is TRBJ2-3, with 8 nucleotides matching TRBD1. The trim removed 5 bases at V and 0 bases at J, leaving 4 bases unmatched. This CDR3 region has 15 residues. From germline, CDR1 is LNHDA and CDR2 SQIVND (reference sequence).

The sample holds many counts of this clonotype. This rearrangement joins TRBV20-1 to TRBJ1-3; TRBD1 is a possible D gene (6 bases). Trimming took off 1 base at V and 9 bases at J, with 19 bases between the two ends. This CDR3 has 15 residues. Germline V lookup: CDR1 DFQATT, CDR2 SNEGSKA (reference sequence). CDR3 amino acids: CSARVGDTSGGTIYF. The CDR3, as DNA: TGCAGTGCTAGAGTAGGGGACACCTCCGGAGGCACCATATATTTT.

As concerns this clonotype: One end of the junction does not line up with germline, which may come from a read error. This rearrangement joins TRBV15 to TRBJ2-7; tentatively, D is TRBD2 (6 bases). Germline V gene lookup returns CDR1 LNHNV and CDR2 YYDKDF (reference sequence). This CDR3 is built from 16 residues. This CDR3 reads CAASSESSVGTYEQYF. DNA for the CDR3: TGTGCCGCCAGCAGTGAGTCTAGCGTAGGAACCTACGAGCAGTACTTC.

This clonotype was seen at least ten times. The CDR3 coding sequence is TGTGCCAGCAGCTATTTAGGGGGGGGTATGGGTGAGCAGTACTTC. Translating it yields CASSYLGGGMGEQYF. The rearrangement joins TRBV7-6 to TRBJ2-7; D may be TRBD2 (7 bases). The germline V and J ends were trimmed by 4 bases and 7 bases, with 20 bases remaining between them. Per germline, CDR1 SGHVS and CDR2 FNYEAQ. This CDR3 has 15 amino acids.

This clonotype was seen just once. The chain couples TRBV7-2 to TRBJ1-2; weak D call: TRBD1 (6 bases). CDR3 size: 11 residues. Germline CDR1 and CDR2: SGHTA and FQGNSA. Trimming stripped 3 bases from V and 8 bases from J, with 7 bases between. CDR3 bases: TGTGCCAGCAGCTTCGGACAGGGCTACACCTTC. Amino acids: CASSFGQGYTF.

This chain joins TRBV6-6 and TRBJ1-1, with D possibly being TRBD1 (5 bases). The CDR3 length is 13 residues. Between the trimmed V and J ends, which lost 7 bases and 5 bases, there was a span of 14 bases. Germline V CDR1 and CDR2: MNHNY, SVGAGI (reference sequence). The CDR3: CASTMGGGTEAFF. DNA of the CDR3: TGTGCCAGCACCATGGGGGGGGGGACTGAAGCTTTCTTT.

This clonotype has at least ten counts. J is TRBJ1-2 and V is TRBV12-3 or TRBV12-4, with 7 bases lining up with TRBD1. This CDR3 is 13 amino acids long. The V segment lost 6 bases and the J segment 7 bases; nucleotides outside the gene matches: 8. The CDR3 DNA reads TGTGCCAGCAGCCTACAGGGGTTGGGTGGCTACACCTTC. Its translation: CASSLQGLGGYTF.

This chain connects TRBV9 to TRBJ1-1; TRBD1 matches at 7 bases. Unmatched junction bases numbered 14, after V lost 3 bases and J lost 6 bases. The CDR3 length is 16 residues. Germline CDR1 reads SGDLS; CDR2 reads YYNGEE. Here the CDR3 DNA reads TGTGCCAGCAGCGGGGAGGGGGCAGAGTTATTCCCTGAAGCTTTCTTT. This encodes CASSGEGAELFPEAFF.

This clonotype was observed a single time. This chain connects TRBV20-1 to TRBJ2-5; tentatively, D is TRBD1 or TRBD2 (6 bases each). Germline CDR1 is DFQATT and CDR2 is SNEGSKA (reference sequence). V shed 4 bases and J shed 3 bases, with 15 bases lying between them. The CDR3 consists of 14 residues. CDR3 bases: TGCAGTGCTAAGGGGGGTGGTAGGGAAGAGACCCAGTACTTC. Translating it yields CSAKGGGREETQYF.

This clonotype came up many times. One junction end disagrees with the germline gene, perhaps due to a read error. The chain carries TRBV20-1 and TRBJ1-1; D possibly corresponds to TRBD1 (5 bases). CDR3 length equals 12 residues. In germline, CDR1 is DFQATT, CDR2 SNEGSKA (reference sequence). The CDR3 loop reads CSARGAGTEAFF. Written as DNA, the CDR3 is TGCAGTGCGAGAGGGGCAGGAACTGAAGCTTTCTTT.

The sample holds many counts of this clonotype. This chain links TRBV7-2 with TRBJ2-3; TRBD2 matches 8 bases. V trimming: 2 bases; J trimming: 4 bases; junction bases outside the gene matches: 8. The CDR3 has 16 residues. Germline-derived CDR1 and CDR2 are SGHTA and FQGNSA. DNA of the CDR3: TGTGCCAGCAGCTTAAAAGCGGGGGCCGGCGCAGATACGCAGTATTTT. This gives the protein CASSLKAGAGADTQYF.